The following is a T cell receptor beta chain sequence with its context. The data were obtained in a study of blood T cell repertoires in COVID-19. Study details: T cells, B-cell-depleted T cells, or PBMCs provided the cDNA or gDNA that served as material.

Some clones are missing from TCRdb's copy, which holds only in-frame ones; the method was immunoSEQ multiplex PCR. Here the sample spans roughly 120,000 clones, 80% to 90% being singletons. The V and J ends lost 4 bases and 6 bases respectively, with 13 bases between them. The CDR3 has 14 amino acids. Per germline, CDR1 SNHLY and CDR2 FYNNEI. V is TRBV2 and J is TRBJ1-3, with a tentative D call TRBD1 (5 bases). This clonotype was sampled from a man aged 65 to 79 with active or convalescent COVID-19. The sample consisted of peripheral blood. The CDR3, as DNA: TGTGCCAGCAGTGTTGCGCAGGGTGAAAACACCATATATTTT. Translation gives CASSVAQGENTIYF.